This T cell receptor beta chain was sequenced during a study of T cell changes during pregnancy in multiple sclerosis. The CDR3 loop spans 15 amino acids. The V and J ends lost 0 bases and 3 bases respectively, with 11 bases between them. The germline gives CDR1 LGHNA, CDR2 YNFKEQ. Clones were sequenced by immunoSEQ multiplex PCR, and TCRdb holds only the in-frame ones, with some missing. Among 65,000 or so clones listed, 80% to 95% were seen once. The receptor's source is a female donor in good health, enrolled as a control in a pregnancy study. Sequencing was performed on peripheral blood, taken in the second trimester of pregnancy. This chain uses TRBV4-2 with TRBJ1-1, with D hard to call. CDR3 nucleotides: TGTGCCAGCAGCCAAGAACAGAGAGTTGACACTGAAGCTTTCTTT. As protein: CASSQEQRVDTEAFF.